The entry below gives a single T cell receptor (beta chain) sequence along with its context. These data belong to a study of identical twins. The CDR3 is 16 amino acids. The J segment lost 1 base and the V segment lost 3 bases, leaving 8 bases of the junction unmatched. There were only healthy Caucasians among the donors. TCRdb redid the calling of the 5' RACE reads with MiXCR, one entry per CDR3 protein. The repertoire holds 700,000 or so distinct CDR3 sequences, 8% to 9% seen once, with approximately 0.94% in the top ten. These data were also reused for a study on yellow fever vaccine responses in identical twins.

The V gene is TRBV12-3 or TRBV12-4, the J gene TRBJ2-5; 7 positions match TRBD2. The sequence was collected from a woman under 30 in good health. Material for sequencing was PBMCs. DNA for the CDR3: TGTGCCAGCAGTTTTCAGTCTAGCGGCATCCAAGAGACCCAGTACTTC. As protein: CASSFQSSGIQETQYF.